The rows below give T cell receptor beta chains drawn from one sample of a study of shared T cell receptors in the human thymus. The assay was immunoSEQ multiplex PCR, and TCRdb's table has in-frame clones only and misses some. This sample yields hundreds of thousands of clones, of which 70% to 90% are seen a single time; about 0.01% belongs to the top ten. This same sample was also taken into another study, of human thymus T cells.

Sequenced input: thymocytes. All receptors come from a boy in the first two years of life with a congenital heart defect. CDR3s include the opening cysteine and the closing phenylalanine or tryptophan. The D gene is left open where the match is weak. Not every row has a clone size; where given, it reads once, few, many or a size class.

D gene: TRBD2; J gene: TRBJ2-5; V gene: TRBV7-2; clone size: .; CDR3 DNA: TGTGCCAGCAGCTTGAGCCCGCTAGCGGGAGGTTCCCAAGAGACCCAGTACTTC; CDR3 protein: CASSLSPLAGGSQETQYF
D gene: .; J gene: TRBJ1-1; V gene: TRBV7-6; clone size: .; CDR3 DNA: TGTGCCAGCAGCTTAACCCGGGGTCGAGGGCAGTTGGGGACTGAAGCTTTCTTT; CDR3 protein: CASSLTRGRGQLGTEAFF
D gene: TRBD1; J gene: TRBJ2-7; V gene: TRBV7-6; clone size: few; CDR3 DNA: TGTGCCAGCAGCACCGGGGACAGGGTAGACGAGCAGTACTTC; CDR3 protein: CASSTGDRVDEQYF
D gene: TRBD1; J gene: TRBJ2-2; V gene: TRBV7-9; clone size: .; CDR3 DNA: TGTGCCAGCAGCATCAACCCCGGGACAGGGGACGACACCGGGGAGCTGTTTTTT; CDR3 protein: CASSINPGTGDDTGELFF
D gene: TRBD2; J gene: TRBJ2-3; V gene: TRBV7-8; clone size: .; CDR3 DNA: TGTGCCAGCAGCTTCAGAGCGGGAGCGGTGTCAGATACGCAGTATTTT; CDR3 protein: CASSFRAGAVSDTQYF
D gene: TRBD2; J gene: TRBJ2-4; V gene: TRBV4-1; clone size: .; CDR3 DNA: TGCGCCAGCAGCCAAGACAGGAGCGGGAGCCTAGCCAAAAACATTCAGTACTTC; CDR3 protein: CASSQDRSGSLAKNIQYF
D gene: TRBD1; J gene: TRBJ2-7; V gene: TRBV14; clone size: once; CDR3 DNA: TGTGCCAGCAGCCAGGGACCGGGACAGGGGGACTACGAGCAGTACTTC; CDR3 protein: CASSQGPGQGDYEQYF
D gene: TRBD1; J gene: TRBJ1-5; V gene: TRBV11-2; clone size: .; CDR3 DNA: TGTGCCAGCAGCAGGACAGGGGAAGGCAATCAGCCCCAGCATTTT; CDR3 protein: CASSRTGEGNQPQHF
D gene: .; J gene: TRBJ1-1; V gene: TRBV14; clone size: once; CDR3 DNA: TGTGCCAGCAGCCAAGGGGGGGATGGGACTTGGACTGAAGCTTTCTTT; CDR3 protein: CASSQGGDGTWTEAFF
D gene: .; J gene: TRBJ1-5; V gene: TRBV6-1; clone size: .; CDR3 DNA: TGTGCCAGCCAAACGAACAGGGTGGTCCAGCCCCAGCATTTT; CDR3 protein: CASQTNRVVQPQHF
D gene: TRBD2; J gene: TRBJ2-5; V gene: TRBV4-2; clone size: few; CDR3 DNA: TGTGCCAGCAGCCATCGGACTAGCGGGAGATGGGGCCAAGAGACCCAGTACTTC; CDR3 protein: CASSHRTSGRWGQETQYF
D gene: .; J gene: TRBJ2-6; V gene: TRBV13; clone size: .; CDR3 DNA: TGTGCCAGCAGCTTAGGGACAGATTCTGGGGCCAACGTCCTGACTTTC; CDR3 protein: CASSLGTDSGANVLTF
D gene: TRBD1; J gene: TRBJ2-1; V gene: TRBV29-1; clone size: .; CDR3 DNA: TGCAGCGTGGCGTCGACAGGGAATGAGCAGTTCTTC; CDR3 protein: CSVASTGNEQFF
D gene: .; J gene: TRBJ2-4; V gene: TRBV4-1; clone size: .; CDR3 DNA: TGCGCCAGCAGCCCGGGATTATATATTCAGTACTTC; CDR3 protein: CASSPGLYIQYF
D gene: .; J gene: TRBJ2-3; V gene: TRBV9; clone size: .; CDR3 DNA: TGTGCCAGCAGCGGACCCCAGACTAGCACAGATACGCAGTATTTT; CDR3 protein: CASSGPQTSTDTQYF
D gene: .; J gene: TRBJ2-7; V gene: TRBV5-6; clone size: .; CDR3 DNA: TGTGCCAGCAGCCATGGGCGGGACAGCCGACCCTACGAGCAGTACTTC; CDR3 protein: CASSHGRDSRPYEQYF
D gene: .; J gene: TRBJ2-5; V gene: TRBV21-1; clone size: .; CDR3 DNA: TGTGCCAGCAGCAAACGTCGGGACACACAAATTCACCAAGAGACCCAGTACTTC; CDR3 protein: CASSKRRDTQIHQETQYF
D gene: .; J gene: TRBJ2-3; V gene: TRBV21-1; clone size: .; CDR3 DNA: TGTGCCAGCAGCAAAGGATGGGACAGGACCACAGATACGCAGTATTTT; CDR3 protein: CASSKGWDRTTDTQYF
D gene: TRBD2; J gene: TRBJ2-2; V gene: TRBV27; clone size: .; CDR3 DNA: TGTGCCAGCAGAGAAAAGCGGGAGAAAGGGACCGGGGAGCTGTTTTTT; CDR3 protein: CASREKREKGTGELFF
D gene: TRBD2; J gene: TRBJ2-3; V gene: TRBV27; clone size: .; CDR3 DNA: TGTGCCAGCAGTGGGAAAGGGACTAGCGGGAGCACAGATACGCAGTATTTT; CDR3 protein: CASSGKGTSGSTDTQYF
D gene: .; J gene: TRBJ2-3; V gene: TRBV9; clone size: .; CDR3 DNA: TGTGCCAGCAGCGTAGTGGGGGCTAGCACAGATACGCAGTATTTT; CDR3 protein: CASSVVGASTDTQYF
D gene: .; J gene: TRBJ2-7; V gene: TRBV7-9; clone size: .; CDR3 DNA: TGTGCCAGCAGCTTACAGGGTAATGGCGAGCAGTACTTC; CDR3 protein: CASSLQGNGEQYF
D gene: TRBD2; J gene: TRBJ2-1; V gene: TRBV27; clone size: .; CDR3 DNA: TGTGCCACCCTAGCGGGAGGGGGGGAGCAGTTCTTC; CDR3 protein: CATLAGGGEQFF
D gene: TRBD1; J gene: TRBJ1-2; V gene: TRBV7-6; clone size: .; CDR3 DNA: TGTGCCAGCAGCTTAGACTGGACAGGGTATCATGGCTACACCTTC; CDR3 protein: CASSLDWTGYHGYTF
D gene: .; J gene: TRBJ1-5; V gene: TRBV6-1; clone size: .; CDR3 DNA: TGTGCCAGCAGTGAAAGACAGGCTGATCAGCCCCAGCATTTT; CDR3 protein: CASSERQADQPQHF
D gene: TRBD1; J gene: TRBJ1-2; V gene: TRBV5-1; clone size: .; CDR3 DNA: TGCGCCAGCAGCCGGGACGGGGGACAGCTTAACTATGGCTACACCTTC; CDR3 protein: CASSRDGGQLNYGYTF
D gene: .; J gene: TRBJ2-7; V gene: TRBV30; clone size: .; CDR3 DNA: TGTGCCAGCCGGCCCAGGACAGGGGGGACTAGCGGTGGTTTC; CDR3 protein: CASRPRTGGTSGGF
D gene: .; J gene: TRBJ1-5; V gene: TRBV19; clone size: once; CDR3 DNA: TGTGCCAGTAGTATTGGAAAGGAGAATCAGCCCCAGCATTTT; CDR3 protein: CASSIGKENQPQHF
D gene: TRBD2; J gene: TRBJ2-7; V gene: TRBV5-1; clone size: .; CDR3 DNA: TGCGCCAGCTCCGGGACTAGCGGGATAGACGAGCAGTACTTC; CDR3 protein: CASSGTSGIDEQYF
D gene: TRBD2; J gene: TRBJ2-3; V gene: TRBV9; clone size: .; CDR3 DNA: TGTGCCAGCAGCCCATTTAGAGAGCGGGAGGAGGTAAGGCCCACAGATACGCAGTATTTT; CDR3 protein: CASSPFREREEVRPTDTQYF
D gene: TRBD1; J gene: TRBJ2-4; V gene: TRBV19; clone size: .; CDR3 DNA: TGTGCCAGTAGTCCCCCTCCGGGACAGGGGAGGAACATTCAGTACTTC; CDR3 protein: CASSPPPGQGRNIQYF
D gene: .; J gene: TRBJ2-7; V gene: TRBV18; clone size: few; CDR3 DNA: TGTGCCAGCTCACCGACAGGTTACGAGCAGTACTTC; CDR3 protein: CASSPTGYEQYF
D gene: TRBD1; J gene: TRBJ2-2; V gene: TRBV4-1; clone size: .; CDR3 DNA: TGCGCCAGCAGCCAAGAGAGGACAGGGGGTAACACCGGGGAGCTGTTTTTT; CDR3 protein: CASSQERTGGNTGELFF
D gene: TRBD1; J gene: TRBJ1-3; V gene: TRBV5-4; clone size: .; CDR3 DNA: TGTGCCAGCAGCTTGGCGGCAGGGGGTAACTCTGGAAACACCATATATTTT; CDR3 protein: CASSLAAGGNSGNTIYF
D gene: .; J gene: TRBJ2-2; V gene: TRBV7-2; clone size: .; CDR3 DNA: TGTGCCAGCAGCTTAGTTTCTGCAACAAAACAAGAAACCGGGGAGCTGTTTTTT; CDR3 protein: CASSLVSATKQETGELFF
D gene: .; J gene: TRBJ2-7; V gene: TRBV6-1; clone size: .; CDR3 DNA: TGTGCCAGCAGATTACAGGGATCCGAGCAGTACTTC; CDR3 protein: CASRLQGSEQYF
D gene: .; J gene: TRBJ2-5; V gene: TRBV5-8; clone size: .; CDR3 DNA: TGTGCCAGCACCTTCGGGTTCGGAGAGACCCAGTACTTC; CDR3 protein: CASTFGFGETQYF
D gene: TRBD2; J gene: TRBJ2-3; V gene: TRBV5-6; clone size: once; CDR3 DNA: TGTGCCAGCAGACGTGATAGCGGAACTCGGGGGGGCACAGATACGCAGTATTTT; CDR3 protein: CASRRDSGTRGGTDTQYF
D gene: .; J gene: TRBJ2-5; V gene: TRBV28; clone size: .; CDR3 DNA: TGTGCCAGCAGCACACCCCTTAGAGGGAGACGCCCACAAGAGACCCAGTACTTC; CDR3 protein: CASSTPLRGRRPQETQYF
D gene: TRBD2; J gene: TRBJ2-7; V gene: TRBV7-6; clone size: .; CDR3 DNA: TGTGCCAGCAGCTTAGGACGGCGGAGGACTAGCGGGAGGTCGGCCTACGAGCAGTACTTC; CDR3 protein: CASSLGRRRTSGRSAYEQYF
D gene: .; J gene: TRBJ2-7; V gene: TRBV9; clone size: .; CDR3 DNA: TGTGCCAGCAGCCCCGCCGGGATCGGGCTAACCTTCTACGAGCAGTACTTC; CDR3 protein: CASSPAGIGLTFYEQYF
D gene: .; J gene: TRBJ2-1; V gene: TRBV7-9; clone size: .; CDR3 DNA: TGTGCCAGCAGCCCCCCGAGGGATCGTTTCGTTGAGCAGTTCTTC; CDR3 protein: CASSPPRDRFVEQFF
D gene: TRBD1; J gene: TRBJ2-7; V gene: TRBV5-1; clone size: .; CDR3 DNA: TGCGCCAGCAGCTTTACAGGGGGAGCGCCCTACGAGCAGTACTTC; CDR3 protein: CASSFTGGAPYEQYF
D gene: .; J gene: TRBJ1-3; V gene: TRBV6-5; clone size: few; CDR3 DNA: TGTGCCAGCAGTTACTCGCGGCCCCTCTCTGGAAACACCATATATTTT; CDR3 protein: CASSYSRPLSGNTIYF
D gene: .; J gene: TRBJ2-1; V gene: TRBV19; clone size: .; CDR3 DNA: TGTGCCAGTCGACCGGGTAGTAGGTACAATGAGCAGTTCTTC; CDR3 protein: CASRPGSRYNEQFF
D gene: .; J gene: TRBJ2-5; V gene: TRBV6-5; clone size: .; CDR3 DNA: TGTGCCAGCAGTTACTCTCGGGAGACGGAGACCCAGTACTTC; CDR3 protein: CASSYSRETETQYF
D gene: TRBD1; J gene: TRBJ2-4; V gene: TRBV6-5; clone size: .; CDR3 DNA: TGTGCCAGCAGCGCCGGGACAGGGGGGTTGGACATTCAGTACTTC; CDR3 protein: CASSAGTGGLDIQYF
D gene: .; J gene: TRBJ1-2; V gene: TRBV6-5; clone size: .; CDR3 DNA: TGTGCCAGCAGTTCCGCGTCCGGCTACACCTTC; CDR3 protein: CASSSASGYTF
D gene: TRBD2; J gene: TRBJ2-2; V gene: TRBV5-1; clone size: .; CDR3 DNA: TGCGCCAGCAGCCCGGGACTAGCGGCGAACACCGGGGAGCTGTTTTTT; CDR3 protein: CASSPGLAANTGELFF
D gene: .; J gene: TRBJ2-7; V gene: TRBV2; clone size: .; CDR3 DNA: TGTGCCAGCAGTGAAGCCCGGAGGCCAGGGGAGAGCTACGAGCAGTACTTC; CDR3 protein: CASSEARRPGESYEQYF
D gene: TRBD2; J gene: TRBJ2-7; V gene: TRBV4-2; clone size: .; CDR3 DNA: TGTGCCAGCAGCCCTAGACTAGCGGGAGGGTTAGAGCAGTACTTC; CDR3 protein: CASSPRLAGGLEQYF
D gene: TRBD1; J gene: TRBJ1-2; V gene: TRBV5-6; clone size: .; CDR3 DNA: TGTGCCAGCAGCTGGGAACGGGACAGGGGGCGAGGCTACACCTTC; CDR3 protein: CASSWERDRGRGYTF
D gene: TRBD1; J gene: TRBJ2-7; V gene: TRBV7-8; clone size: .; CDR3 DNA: TGTGCCAGCAGCTCGGGACAGCACTACGAGCAGTACTTC; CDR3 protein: CASSSGQHYEQYF
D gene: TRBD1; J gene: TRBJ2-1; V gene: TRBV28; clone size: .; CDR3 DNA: TGTGCCAGCAGATTTAAGGGGGCGCGGAATGAGCAGTTCTTC; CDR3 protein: CASRFKGARNEQFF
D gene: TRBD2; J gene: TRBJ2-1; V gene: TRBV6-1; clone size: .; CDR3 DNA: TGTGCCAGCAGTGAAAGCCGGACTAGCGGGACTAATGAGCAGTTCTTC; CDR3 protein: CASSESRTSGTNEQFF
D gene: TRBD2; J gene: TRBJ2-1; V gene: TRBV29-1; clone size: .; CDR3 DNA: TGCAGCGTTGAATTGCGGGAGGGCCCTCCCCCTGAGCAGTTCTTC; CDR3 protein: CSVELREGPPPEQFF
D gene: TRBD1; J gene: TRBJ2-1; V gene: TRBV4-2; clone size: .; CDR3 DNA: TGTGCCAGCAGCTGCACAGGGGGGTCCTACAATGAGCAGTTCTTC; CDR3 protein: CASSCTGGSYNEQFF
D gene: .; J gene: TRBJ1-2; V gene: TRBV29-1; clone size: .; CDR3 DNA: TGCAGCGTTGAAGAGAGGACTCAGGCCTATGGCTACACCTTC; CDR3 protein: CSVEERTQAYGYTF
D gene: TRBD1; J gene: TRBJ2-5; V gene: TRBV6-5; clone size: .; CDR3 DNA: TGTGCCACCAGGGCAGGGGGCCGTGAGACCCAGTACTTC; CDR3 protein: CATRAGGRETQYF